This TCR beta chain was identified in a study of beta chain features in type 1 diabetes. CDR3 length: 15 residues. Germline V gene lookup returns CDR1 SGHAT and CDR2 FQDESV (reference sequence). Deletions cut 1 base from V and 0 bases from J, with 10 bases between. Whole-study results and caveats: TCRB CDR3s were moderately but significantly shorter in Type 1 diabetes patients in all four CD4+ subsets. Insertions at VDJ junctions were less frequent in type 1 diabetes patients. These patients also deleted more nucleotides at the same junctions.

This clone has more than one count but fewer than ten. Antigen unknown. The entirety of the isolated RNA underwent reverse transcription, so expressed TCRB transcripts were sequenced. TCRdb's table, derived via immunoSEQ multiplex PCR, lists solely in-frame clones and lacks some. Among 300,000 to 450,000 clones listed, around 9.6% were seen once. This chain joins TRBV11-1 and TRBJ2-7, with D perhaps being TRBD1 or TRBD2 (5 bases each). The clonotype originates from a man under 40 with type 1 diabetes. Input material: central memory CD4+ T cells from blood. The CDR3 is CASSLGGAASYEQYF. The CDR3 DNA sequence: TGTGCCAGCAGCTTAGGAGGGGCAGCCTCCTACGAGCAGTACTTC.